A single sample gave rise to the 5 T cell receptor beta chains below, sequenced in a study of graft-versus-host responses after intestinal transplantation. The protocol was immunoSEQ multiplex PCR, while the TCRdb copy is restricted to in-frame clones and leaves out a portion. The sample holds fewer than 110,000 clones, roughly 90% seen once. No antigen has been assigned to these receptors. Source: unstimulated CD4+ T cells sorted from spleen or lymph node cells, taken before transplant. These receptors came from a human donor who was the organ donor for an intestinal transplant.

This clone has more than one count but fewer than ten. The rearrangement joins TRBV6-1 to TRBJ2-7; the D gene is possibly TRBD1 (6 bases). V lost 2 bases to trimming and J lost 2 bases, with 13 bases between them. Germline-derived CDR1 and CDR2 are MNHNS and SASEGT. The CDR3 has 15 residues. This CDR3 reads CASSEQRDKTYEQYF. In DNA form, the CDR3 reads TGTGCCAGCAGTGAACAAAGGGACAAAACCTACGAGCAGTACTTC.

The V call is TRBV4-1, the J call TRBJ1-1; D is perhaps TRBD1 (5 bases). The germline gives CDR1 MGHRA, CDR2 YSYEKL. The CDR3 covers 17 residues. Deletions cut 1 base from V and 0 bases from J, with 15 bases between. In DNA form, the CDR3 reads TGCGCCAGCAGCCAAGGCGGGAGGGACTGGTTGAACACTGAAGCTTTCTTT. This encodes CASSQGGRDWLNTEAFF.

This clone was observed once. The J gene is TRBJ1-1, the V gene TRBV10-1, with D unclear. The ends were cut back, 0 bases at V and 7 bases at J, with 15 bases in the middle. CDR3 length: 15 residues. Germline V gene lookup returns CDR1 WNHNN and CDR2 SYGVQD (reference sequence). DNA for the CDR3: TGCGCCAGCAGTGAGTCAACCGGGTTCTACAGTGAAGCTTTCTTT. This encodes CASSESTGFYSEAFF.

The sample holds one count of this clone. The chain carries TRBV5-5 and TRBJ2-5, with 10 bases lining up with TRBD1. The CDR3 runs 16 residues. Trimming cost V 5 bases and J 5 bases; bases outside gene matches: 12. CDR1 and CDR2 (germline): SGHKS, YYEKEE (reference sequence). The CDR3 reads CASSTGTGVVGETQYF. The CDR3 DNA sequence: TGTGCCAGCAGTACCGGGACAGGGGTTGTCGGGGAGACCCAGTACTTC.

The chain is built from TRBV10-2 and TRBJ2-1, with D unresolved. V was cut by 6 bases and J by 2 bases, with 14 bases left in between. Germline CDR1 is WSHSY and CDR2 is SAAADI. CDR3 length: 15 residues. The CDR3 region is CASREQLTTYNEQFF. In DNA, the CDR3 is TGCGCCAGCAGAGAACAGCTTACAACCTACAATGAGCAGTTCTTC.